Sequencing of this T cell receptor (beta chain) was carried out in a study of Tregs in tolerant kidney transplant recipients. The CDR3 covers 17 residues. Germline CDR1 is SGHTA and CDR2 is FQGTGA. The ends lost 3 bases at V and 10 bases at J; junction bases unmatched: 13. TCRdb's copy holds only in-frame clones and misses some; the assay was immunoSEQ multiplex PCR. Here the sample spans about 68,000 clones, 80% to 85% being singletons. Source material: CD4+ T cells from blood. This receptor was taken from a human donor in good health. The genes are TRBV7-3 and TRBJ2-1, with TRBD2 matching over 12 bases. The CDR3 protein is CASSLLAGGPRGGEQFF. The CDR3 DNA reads TGTGCCAGCAGCTTGCTAGCGGGAGGGCCTCGGGGCGGCGAGCAGTTCTTC.